This TCR beta chain was obtained from a study of shared clonotypes between healthy human individuals. Points from the study as a whole: Investigators collected only blood, and repertoires in tissues likely differ.

Using immunoSEQ multiplex PCR, the repertoire was profiled, and TCRdb retains in-frame clones only, with some absent. The repertoire has roughly 660,000 clones, about 90% of them found once; the top ten carry 34%. Comment on this clone: Its antigen is undetermined. This sample also contains other DNA sequences that code for the same CDR3.

Sequences were obtained from memory CD8+ T cells from PBMCs. Subset: CD45RO+ cells pooled with CCR7-negative TemRA cells. This TCR was sampled from a man aged 18 to 35 in good health. Some clones in this sample may be carry-over from other donors' samples.

The CDR3 loop is CASSVGASGYNEQFF. The CDR3 region has the DNA TGTGCCAGCAGCGTAGGGGCTAGCGGATACAATGAGCAGTTCTTC. This chain links TRBV9 with TRBJ2-1, with 7 bases fitting TRBD2. The CDR3 contains 15 residues. Losses at the gene ends were 0 bases for V and 4 bases for J; bases not matched to a gene: 4. Germline lookup yields CDR1 SGDLS and CDR2 YYNGEE.